This T cell receptor beta chain was captured by sequencing in a study of cytomegalovirus exposure and HLA in healthy donors. Trimming took 4 bases from V and 4 from J, leaving 10 bases between them. In germline, CDR1 is MGHRA, CDR2 YSYEKL. The CDR3 loop spans 13 amino acids. Vbeta (60) and Jbeta (13) primers were used in the PCR. Profiling relied on immunoSEQ multiplex PCR, and the TCRdb table lists in-frame clones only, not all of them. The repertoire includes about 140,000 clones, around 80% of them detected once, and roughly 3.2% sits in the top ten. Study-wide results and caveats: Previously analyzed data showed that most TCR beta V segments were productive at a frequency of about 90% or about 30%. Rare TCR sequences predominated, though certain public TCRs were found in many donors.

Concerning this clone itself: Its antigen is still unknown.

This chain connects TRBV4-1 to TRBJ2-5; D might be TRBD2 (6 bases). This TCR derives from a man in his late teens or twenties in good health and CMV-seropositive. Material for sequencing was PBMCs. The CDR3 reads CASSPRDGETQYF. DNA of the CDR3: TGCGCCAGCAGCCCGCGGGACGGAGAGACCCAGTACTTC.